These 13 T cell receptor beta chains came from one sample sequenced in a study of blood T cell repertoires in COVID-19. Libraries were prepared by immunoSEQ multiplex PCR; TCRdb keeps only in-frame clonotypes and omits some of them. The sample has 65,000 to 95,000 clones; 70% to 90% are singletons. The material sequenced was peripheral blood. All receptors come from a man in his forties or fifties with active COVID-19.

The sample holds one count of this clone. V gene TRBV28 combines with J gene TRBJ1-5; D is unclear. V was cut by 3 bases and J by 4 bases, with 13 bases left in between. CDR1 is MDHEN and CDR2 is SYDVKM in the germline V gene. This CDR3 spans 15 amino acids. The CDR3: CASSFDTTGNQPQHF. In nucleotides, the CDR3 is TGTGCCAGCAGTTTCGATACAACGGGAAATCAGCCCCAGCATTTT.

V gene TRBV2 combines with J gene TRBJ1-1; D is ambiguous. CDR3 length: 13 amino acids. Trimming stripped 6 bases from V and 0 bases from J, with 8 bases between. Per germline, CDR1 SNHLY and CDR2 FYNNEI. CDR3 loop: CASRYGVNTEAFF. The CDR3 bases are TGTGCCAGCAGGTACGGAGTGAACACTGAAGCTTTCTTT.

The sample holds a few counts of this clone. The CDR3 sequence is CASSLYIGVNTEAFF. Here the CDR3 DNA reads TGTGCCAGCAGTTTATACATAGGGGTCAACACTGAAGCTTTCTTT. The V call is TRBV27, the J call TRBJ1-1, with TRBD1 as a possible D gene (5 bases). With 1 base removed from V and 2 bases from J, the gap between germline ends came to 11 bases. This CDR3 contains 15 residues. Germline lookup yields CDR1 MNHEY and CDR2 SMNVEV (reference sequence).

This chain uses TRBV5-1 with TRBJ1-2; 9 bases are shared with TRBD1. Germline CDR1 reads SGHRS; CDR2 reads YFSETQ. The CDR3 is 14 residues long. V was clipped by 2 bases and J by 4 bases; unmatched bases: 3. CDR3 in amino acids: CASSLWDRAYGYTF. For the CDR3, the DNA is TGCGCCAGCAGCTTATGGGACAGGGCCTATGGCTACACCTTC.

The rearrangement joins TRBV5-4 to TRBJ1-2, with 9 bases matching TRBD1. J was trimmed by 6 bases and V by 1 base; bases with no gene match: 7. The CDR3 is 15 residues long. Per germline, CDR1 SGHNT and CDR2 YYREEE (reference sequence). This CDR3 is CASSLSGQGLDGYTF. CDR3 coding DNA: TGTGCCAGCAGCTTGTCGGGACAGGGTCTGGATGGCTACACCTTC.

The rearrangement joins TRBV6-5 to TRBJ1-2; tentative D call: TRBD1 (5 bases). The CDR3 covers 14 residues. Germline V gives CDR1 MNHEY, CDR2 SVGAGI. V dropped 2 bases and J dropped 4 bases, with 11 bases sitting between them. DNA for the CDR3: TGTGCCAGCAGTTACGGCAGGGTGGCCTATGGCTACACCTTC. This codes for CASSYGRVAYGYTF.

The chain has TRBV7-2 and TRBJ2-1, with a possible D match to TRBD2 (6 bases). The CDR3 is 16 residues long. CDR1 and CDR2 from the germline V gene are SGHTA and FQGNSA. The ends were cut back, 4 bases at V and 0 bases at J, with 13 bases in the middle. Here the CDR3 reads CASSSYAGSSYNEQFF. DNA for the CDR3: TGTGCCAGCAGCTCCTACGCGGGGAGCTCCTACAATGAGCAGTTCTTC.

The chain carries TRBV24-1 and TRBJ2-5; weak D call: TRBD2 (7 bases). Deletions cut 1 base from V and 2 bases from J, with 13 bases between. This CDR3 spans 16 amino acids. Germline V gene lookup returns CDR1 KGHDR and CDR2 SFDVKD. This CDR3 is CATSDLGGGLQETQYF. In DNA, the CDR3 is TGTGCCACCAGTGATTTAGGCGGGGGCCTACAAGAGACCCAGTACTTC.

This clone was recorded once. V is TRBV6-5 and J is TRBJ2-5; D perhaps matches TRBD2 (7 bases). Trimming pared 6 bases from V and 5 bases from J, leaving 16 bases between. The CDR3 has 14 amino acids. Looked up from germline, CDR1 is MNHEY and CDR2 is SVGAGI. In DNA form, the CDR3 reads TGTGCCAGCAGGCACGAGGGGGGGCGTGAGACCCAGTACTTC. This translates into CASRHEGGRETQYF.

Here the CDR3 DNA reads TGTGCCAGCAGTGACTGGCTCGTCATAGCCAAAAACATTCAGTACTTC. Its translation is CASSDWLVIAKNIQYF. V is TRBV6-2 or TRBV6-3 and J is TRBJ2-4; D gene ambiguous. V was clipped by 5 bases and J by 0 bases, with 14 bases between them. Germline loops: CDR1 MNHEY, CDR2 SVGEGT. This CDR3 spans 16 amino acids.

The rearrangement uses TRBV21-1 and TRBJ2-2; no check of the table's D call, TRBD2, against the DNA was made. TRBV21-1 is classified as a pseudogene. This CDR3 comprises 14 residues. The CDR3 is CASGAGGPPGELFF. The CDR3 DNA is TGTGCCAGCGGGGCGGGAGGGCCCCCCGGGGAGCTGTTTTTT.

The J gene is TRBJ2-7, the V gene TRBV28; 7 bases align to TRBD2. CDR3 length: 15 amino acids. CDR1 and CDR2 from the germline V gene are MDHEN and SYDVKM. Losses at the gene ends were 6 bases for V and 3 bases for J; bases not matched to a gene: 11. CDR3 bases: TGTGCCAGCAGCTCCCCGGGAGGCTCGAACTACGAGCAGTACTTC. It specifies CASSSPGGSNYEQYF.

This rearrangement joins TRBV10-3 to TRBJ2-7, with D perhaps matching TRBD2 (5 bases). V lost 11 bases and J 6 bases, leaving 14 bases between the germline ends. This CDR3 is built from 11 residues. The germline V gene encodes CDR1 ENHRY and CDR2 SYGVKD. CDR3 in amino acids: CAGGLGFEQYF. CDR3 in DNA: TGTGCCGGCGGGCTTGGGTTCGAGCAGTACTTC.